A selection of T cell receptor beta chains follows, all from one sample in a study of graft-versus-host responses after intestinal transplantation. Their antigens are not known. Produced via immunoSEQ multiplex PCR; TCRdb's table is partial and in-frame only. Of some 86,000 clones in the sample, around 92% were seen once. The source material was unstimulated CD4+ T cells sorted from spleen or lymph node cells, sampled before intestinal transplant. The receptors were sampled from a human donor who received an intestinal transplant. The CDR3 runs from the conserved cysteine through the conserved F or W. The D gene is left open where the match is weak.

>TRBV6-5|15|TRBJ2-2|TRBD1
TGTGCCAGCAGGAAACAGGGGGCGAACACCGGGGAGCTGTTTTTT
CASRKQGANTGELFF
>TRBV7-2|15|TRBJ1-2|.
TGTGCCAGCAGCTTCGGAGGGGCGATGAACTATGGCTACACCTTC
CASSFGGAMNYGYTF
>TRBV7-2|15|TRBJ2-7|TRBD2
TGTGCCAGCAAGTATCTGCGGGGGGGTCCCTACGAGCAGTACTTC
CASKYLRGGPYEQYF
>TRBV2|16|TRBJ1-5|TRBD1
TGTGCCAGCAGTGGGGACAGGGCTTATAGCAATCAGCCCCAGCATTTT
CASSGDRAYSNQPQHF
>TRBV5-8|15|TRBJ1-6|.
TGTGCCAGCAGCGCAGGACAGTTCCAGAATTCACCCCTCCACTTT
CASSAGQFQNSPLHF
>TRBV10-1|13|TRBJ2-3|.
TGCGCCAGCAGTGAGTCTAGCGCAGATACGCAGTATTTT
CASSESSADTQYF
>TRBV4-3|15|TRBJ2-7|.
TGCGCCAGCAGCCAAACAGCGGACAGATCTTGGGAGCAGTACTTC
CASSQTADRSWEQYF
>TRBV7-6|13|TRBJ2-5|TRBD1
TGTGCCAGCAGCCGGACAGGCCAAGAGACCCAGTACTTC
CASSRTGQETQYF
>TRBV10-2|15|TRBJ2-4|.
TGCGCCAGCAGCGGAGCAGGGGTCGCCAAAAACATTCAGTACTTC
CASSGAGVAKNIQYF
>TRBV7-2|15|TRBJ2-7|TRBD2
TGTGCCAGCAGCTTAGACCCGGGGGGGCGGTACGAGCAGTACTTC
CASSLDPGGRYEQYF
>TRBV27|21|TRBJ2-7|TRBD2
TGTGCCAGCAGTTTAACGCCCTCTATTGGGCTAGCGGGGACCAGCTCCTACGAGCAGTACTTC
CASSLTPSIGLAGTSSYEQYF
>TRBV6-5|14|TRBJ2-7|TRBD2
TGTGCCAGCAACCCCGGGACTAGGCCCTACGAGCAGTACTTC
CASNPGTRPYEQYF
>TRBV5-4|14|TRBJ2-3|.
TGTGCCAGCAGCCATGCAGGCAGCACAGATACGCAGTATTTT
CASSHAGSTDTQYF
>TRBV12-5|18|TRBJ2-7|.
TGTGCTAGTGGTTTGGCCCTGGCCTCTCAGGGGGGATCCTACGAGCAGTACTTC
CASGLALASQGGSYEQYF
>TRBV7-2|14|TRBJ1-2|TRBD1
TGTGCCAGCAGCTCGGGCGCCGGGACAGGGCCTGTGACCTTC
CASSSGAGTGPVTF
>TRBV19|14|TRBJ2-7|.
TGTGCCAGTAGTATCAGCAAGGGGGACTACGAGCAGTACTTC
CASSISKGDYEQYF
>TRBV6-1|13|TRBJ1-2|TRBD1
TGTGCCAGCAGCGCTAGACAGGGGGAGGGCTACACCTTC
CASSARQGEGYTF
>TRBV7-2|13|TRBJ2-5|.
TGTGCCAGCAGCCGGGACTACCAAGAGACCCAGTACTTC
CASSRDYQETQYF